The next 11 T cell receptor beta chains were all read from a single sample in a study of T cell changes during pregnancy in multiple sclerosis. The method was immunoSEQ multiplex PCR; TCRdb's version includes in-frame clones alone and lacks a portion of them. The data show 39,000 or so clones, 80% to 95% seen once. The source material was CD8+ T cells from peripheral blood mononuclear cells, sampled in the first trimester of pregnancy. These receptors were taken from a female donor with multiple sclerosis, enrolled in a pregnancy study.

V gene TRBV28 combines with J gene TRBJ1-4; 9 bases map to TRBD1. The CDR3 sequence is 18 residues long. V lost 2 bases and J lost 5; bases outside the gene matches: 12. Looked up from germline, CDR1 is MDHEN and CDR2 is SYDVKM. For the CDR3, the DNA is TGTGCCAGCAGTTTACTTCTTATCCACGGGACAGGGAATGAAAAACTGTTTTTT. This encodes CASSLLLIHGTGNEKLFF.

This rearrangement joins TRBV7-3 to TRBJ2-1, with 10 bases lining up with TRBD2. CDR1 is SGHTA, CDR2 FQGTGA, per germline. J lost 4 bases, V lost 4 bases, and 4 bases had no gene match. The CDR3 runs to 15 residues. The CDR3 DNA is TGTGCCAGCAGCTCACTAGCGGGGTCATACAATGAGCAGTTCTTC. This translates into CASSSLAGSYNEQFF.

This chain uses TRBV19 with TRBJ1-2, with D possibly matching TRBD1 (5 bases). Germline V gene lookup returns CDR1 LNHDA and CDR2 SQIVND (reference sequence). Between the trimmed V and J ends, which lost 5 bases and 3 bases, there was a span of 10 bases. The CDR3 has 13 residues. The CDR3 nucleotides are TGTGCCAGTAGTTGGGGAGGGGACTATGGCTACACCTTC. As protein: CASSWGGDYGYTF.

V and J are TRBV27 and TRBJ1-5, with D tentatively TRBD1 (6 bases). Germline V gives CDR1 MNHEY, CDR2 SMNVEV (reference sequence). The CDR3 is 14 residues long. The germline V and J ends were trimmed by 5 bases and 5 bases, with 13 bases remaining between them. CDR3 nucleotide sequence: TGTGCCAGCAGTCCGACAGGTCCCCATCAGCCCCAGCATTTT. Amino acid sequence: CASSPTGPHQPQHF.

The chain is built from TRBV5-5 and TRBJ2-1; 11 bases are a match to TRBD2. Trimming took 0 bases from V and 4 from J; bases not matched to a gene: 15. Looked up from germline, CDR1 is SGHKS and CDR2 is YYEKEE (reference sequence). The CDR3 is 20 residues long. The CDR3 region has the DNA TGTGCCAGCAGCTTGGTAGCTTCAATAGCGGGAGGGAGCGAGTACAATGAGCAGTTCTTC. This encodes CASSLVASIAGGSEYNEQFF.

The chain is built from TRBV5-1 and TRBJ2-3; no definite D call. Trimming removed 3 bases from V and 6 bases from J, with 8 bases in between. Germline lookup yields CDR1 SGHRS and CDR2 YFSETQ. The CDR3 length is 12 residues. The CDR3 is CASSSNEDTQYF. The CDR3 nucleotides read TGCGCCAGCAGCTCGAATGAGGATACGCAGTATTTT.

A single count supports this clone. The rearrangement joins TRBV5-1 to TRBJ1-1; D not resolved. Looked up from germline, CDR1 is SGHRS and CDR2 is YFSETQ. This CDR3 has 12 amino acids. V lost 4 bases to trimming and J lost 6 bases, with 10 bases between them. CDR3 protein: CASSIGGSEAFF. The CDR3 bases are TGCGCCAGCAGCATAGGAGGGTCTGAAGCTTTCTTT.

This chain connects TRBV5-8 to TRBJ1-4; 10 bases align to TRBD1. In germline, CDR1 is SGHTS, CDR2 YDEGEE. V dropped 4 bases and J dropped 7; count of bases not matched to a gene: 7. The CDR3 runs 15 residues. The CDR3 nucleotides read TGTGCCAGCAGCCTCGGGACAGGGGATCGTGAAAAACTGTTTTTT. Encoded protein: CASSLGTGDREKLFF.

This sequence joins TRBV4-1 and TRBJ2-7, with 7 bases aligning to TRBD2. The CDR3 has 15 amino acids. Per germline, CDR1 MGHRA and CDR2 YSYEKL. Germline trimming cut 0 bases from V and 1 base from J; bases unmatched to any gene: 3. The CDR3 loop is CASSQEASGSYEQYF. The CDR3 DNA sequence: TGCGCCAGCAGCCAAGAGGCTAGCGGATCCTACGAGCAGTACTTC.

The rearrangement joins TRBV4-2 to TRBJ2-7; D is possibly TRBD2 (6 bases). Germline loops: CDR1 LGHNA, CDR2 YNFKEQ. V lost 1 base, J lost 0 bases, and 16 bases lay in between. This CDR3 has 17 amino acids. CDR3 nucleotides: TGTGCCAGCAGCCAAGTTACCGGGACTGACTTCTCCTACGAGCAGTACTTC. The encoded protein is CASSQVTGTDFSYEQYF.

This chain links TRBV4-2 with TRBJ1-1; possible D gene TRBD1, 5 bases. V gave up 1 base and J gave up 1 base, with 13 bases separating them. The CDR3 runs to 16 residues. Germline CDR1 and CDR2: LGHNA and YNFKEQ. The CDR3 region has the DNA TGTGCCAGCAGCCAAGCCTATTTACAGGAGAACACTGAAGCTTTCTTT. This sequence encodes CASSQAYLQENTEAFF.